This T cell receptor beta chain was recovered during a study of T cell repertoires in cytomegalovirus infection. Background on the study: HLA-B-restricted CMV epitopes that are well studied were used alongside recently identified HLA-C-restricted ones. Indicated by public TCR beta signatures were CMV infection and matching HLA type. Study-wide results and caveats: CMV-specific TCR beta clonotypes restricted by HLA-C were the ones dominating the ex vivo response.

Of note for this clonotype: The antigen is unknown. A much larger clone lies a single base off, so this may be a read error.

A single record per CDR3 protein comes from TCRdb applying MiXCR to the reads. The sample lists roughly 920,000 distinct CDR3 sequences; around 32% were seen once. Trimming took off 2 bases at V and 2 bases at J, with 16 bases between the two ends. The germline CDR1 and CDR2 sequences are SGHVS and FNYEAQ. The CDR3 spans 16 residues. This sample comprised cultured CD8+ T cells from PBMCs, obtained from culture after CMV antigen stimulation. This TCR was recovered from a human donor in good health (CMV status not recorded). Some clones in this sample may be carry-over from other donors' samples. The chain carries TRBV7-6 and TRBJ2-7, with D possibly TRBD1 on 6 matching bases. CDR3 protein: CASSLRKTGITYEQYV. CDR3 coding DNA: TGTGCCAGCAGCTTAAGGAAAACAGGGATTACCTACGAGCAGTACGTC.